This T cell receptor beta chain derives from a study of vaccination and CD4 T cells after COVID-19. Study background: Six male and four female convalescents took part, two of them Hispanic. Investigators stimulated cells with overlapping spike peptides drawn from SARS-CoV-2, HCoV-NL63, HCoV-OC43 and HCoV-229E.

This CDR3 region has 14 residues. Germline V lookup: CDR1 SGHAT, CDR2 FQDESV (reference sequence). V lost 5 bases and J lost 2; bases outside the gene matches: 4. With the Oncomine TCR Beta short-read assay, DNA from cultured CD4+ T cells was sequenced. TCRdb called the PCR reads again in MiXCR, with one record for every CDR3 protein. The sample carries 6,000 to 7,500 distinct CDR3 sequences, roughly a sixth recorded once. This clonotype showed up just a few times. The antigen remains undetermined. Treatment of the sample: approximately nine-day PBMC culture with coronavirus spike peptide pools or control peptides (ViraFEST assay). Antigen-specific T cells were expanded with peptide pools by ViraFEST, and TCRs were then sequenced. Cultures of PBMCs, a few million per well, were set up with roughly 9.1 IU/ml IL-2 and 10 ug/ml peptide pools.

This clonotype was sampled from a human donor who had recovered from COVID-19. Sequencing was performed on CD4+ T cells from blood, cultured in vitro. V gene TRBV11-1 combines with J gene TRBJ2-3, with 7 bases that match TRBD1. Here the CDR3 reads CASSPTGDTDTQYF. The CDR3 region has the DNA TGTGCCAGCAGCCCTACAGGGGACACAGATACGCAGTATTTT.